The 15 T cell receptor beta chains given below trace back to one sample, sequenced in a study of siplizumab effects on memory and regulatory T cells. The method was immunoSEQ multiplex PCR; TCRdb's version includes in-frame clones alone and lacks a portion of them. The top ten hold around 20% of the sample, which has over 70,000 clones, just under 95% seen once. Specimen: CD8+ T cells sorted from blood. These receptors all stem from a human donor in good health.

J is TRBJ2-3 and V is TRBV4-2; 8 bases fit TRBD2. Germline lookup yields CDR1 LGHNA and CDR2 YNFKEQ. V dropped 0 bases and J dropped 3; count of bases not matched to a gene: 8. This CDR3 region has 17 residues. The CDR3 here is CASSQEKREMGTDTQYF. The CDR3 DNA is TGTGCCAGCAGCCAAGAAAAGCGGGAGATGGGAACAGATACGCAGTATTTT.

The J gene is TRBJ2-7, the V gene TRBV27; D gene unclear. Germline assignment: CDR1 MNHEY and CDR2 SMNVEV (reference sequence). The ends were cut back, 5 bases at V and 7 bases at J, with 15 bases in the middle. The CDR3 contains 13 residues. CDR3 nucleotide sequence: TGTGCCAGCAGTACCCGGGCTGAATGGGAGCAGTACTTC. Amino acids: CASSTRAEWEQYF.

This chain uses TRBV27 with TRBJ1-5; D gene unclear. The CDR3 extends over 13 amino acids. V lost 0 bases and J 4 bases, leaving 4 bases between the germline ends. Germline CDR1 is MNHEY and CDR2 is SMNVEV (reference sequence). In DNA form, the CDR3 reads TGTGCCAGCAGTTTATCGAGGAATCAGCCCCAGCATTTT. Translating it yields CASSLSRNQPQHF.

DNA for the CDR3: TGTGCCAGCAGCTTACAGGGTTCAGATACGCAGTATTTT. Protein sequence: CASSLQGSDTQYF. The rearrangement links TRBV13 to TRBJ2-3; weak D call: TRBD1 (5 bases). Trimming left V 2 bases short and J 4 bases short, with 7 bases between. The germline CDR1 and CDR2 sequences are PRHDT and FYEKMQ (reference sequence). This CDR3 is 13 amino acids long.

The chain's CDR3 is CASSSGTVWRNYGYTF. The CDR3 DNA follows: TGTGCCAGCAGCTCCGGGACAGTGTGGAGGAACTATGGCTACACCTTC. This chain uses TRBV13 with TRBJ1-2; TRBD1 matches at 7 bases. CDR3 size: 16 residues. V gave up 4 bases and J gave up 2 bases; unmatched junction bases: 10. Germline CDR1 reads PRHDT; CDR2 reads FYEKMQ (reference sequence). Drawing the rest from reference TRBV13 and TRBJ1-2, the complete variable domain is AAGVIQSPRHLIKEKRETATLKCYPIPRHDTVYWYQQGPGQDPQFLISFYEKMQSDKGSIPDRFSAQQFSDYHSELNMSSLELGDSALYFCASSSGTVWRNYGYTFGSGTRLTVV.

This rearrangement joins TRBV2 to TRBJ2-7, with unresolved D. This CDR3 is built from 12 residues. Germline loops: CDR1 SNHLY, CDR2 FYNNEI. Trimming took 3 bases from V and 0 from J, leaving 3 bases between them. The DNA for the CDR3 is TGTGCCAGCAGTGATGTCTCCTACGAGCAGTACTTC. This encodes CASSDVSYEQYF.

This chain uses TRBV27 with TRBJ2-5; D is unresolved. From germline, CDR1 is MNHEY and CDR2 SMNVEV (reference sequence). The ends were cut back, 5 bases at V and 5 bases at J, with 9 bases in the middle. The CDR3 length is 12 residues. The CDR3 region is CASSGDRETQYF. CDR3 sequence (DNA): TGTGCCAGCAGTGGAGATCGGGAGACCCAGTACTTC.

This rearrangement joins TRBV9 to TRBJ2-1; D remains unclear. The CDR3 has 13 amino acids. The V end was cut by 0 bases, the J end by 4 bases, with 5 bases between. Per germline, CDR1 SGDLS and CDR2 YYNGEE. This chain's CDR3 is CASSVGRYNEQFF. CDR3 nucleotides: TGTGCCAGCAGCGTAGGGCGGTACAATGAGCAGTTCTTC. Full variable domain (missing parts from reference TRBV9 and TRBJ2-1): DSGVTQTPKHLITATGQRVTLRCSPRSGDLSVYWYQQSLDQGLQFLIQYYNGEERAKGNILERFSAQQFPDLHSELNLSSLELGDSALYFCASSVGRYNEQFFGPGTRLTVL.

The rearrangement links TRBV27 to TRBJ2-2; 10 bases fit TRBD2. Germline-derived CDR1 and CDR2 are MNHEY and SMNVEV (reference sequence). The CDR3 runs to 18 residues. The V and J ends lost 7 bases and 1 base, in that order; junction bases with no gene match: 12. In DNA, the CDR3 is TGTGCCAGCACAGCCCTCGGAGGACTAGCGGTGAACACCGGGGAGCTGTTTTTT. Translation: CASTALGGLAVNTGELFF.

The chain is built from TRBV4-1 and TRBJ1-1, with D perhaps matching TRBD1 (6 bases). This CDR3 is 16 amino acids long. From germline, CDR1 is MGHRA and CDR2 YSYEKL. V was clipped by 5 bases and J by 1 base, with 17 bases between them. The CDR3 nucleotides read TGCGCCAGCAGCGATACGACAGGCCTTTGGAACACTGAAGCTTTCTTT. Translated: CASSDTTGLWNTEAFF.

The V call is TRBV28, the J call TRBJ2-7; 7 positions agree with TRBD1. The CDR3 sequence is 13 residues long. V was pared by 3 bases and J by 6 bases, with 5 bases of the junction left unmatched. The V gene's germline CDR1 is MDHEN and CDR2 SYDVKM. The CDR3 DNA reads TGTGCCAGCAGTTTTCCAGGGGGTGGCGAGCAGTACTTC. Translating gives CASSFPGGGEQYF.

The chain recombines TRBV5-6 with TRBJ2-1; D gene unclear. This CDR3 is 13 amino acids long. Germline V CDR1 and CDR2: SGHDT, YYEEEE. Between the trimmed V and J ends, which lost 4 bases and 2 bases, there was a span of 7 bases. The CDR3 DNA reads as TGTGCCAGCAGCCGCATTGCCTACAATGAGCAGTTCTTC. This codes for CASSRIAYNEQFF.

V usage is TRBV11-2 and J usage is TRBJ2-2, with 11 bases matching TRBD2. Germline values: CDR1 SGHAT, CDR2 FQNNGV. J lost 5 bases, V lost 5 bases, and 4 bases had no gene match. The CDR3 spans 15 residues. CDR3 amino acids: CASSQGTSGTGELFF. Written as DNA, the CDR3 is TGTGCCAGCAGCCAGGGGACTAGCGGAACCGGGGAGCTGTTTTTT.

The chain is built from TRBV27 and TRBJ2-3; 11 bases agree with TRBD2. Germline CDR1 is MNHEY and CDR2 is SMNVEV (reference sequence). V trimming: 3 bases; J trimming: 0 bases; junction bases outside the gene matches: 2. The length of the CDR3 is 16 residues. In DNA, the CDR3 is TGTGCCAGCAGTTTGACTAGCGGGATAAGCACAGATACGCAGTATTTT. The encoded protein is CASSLTSGISTDTQYF.

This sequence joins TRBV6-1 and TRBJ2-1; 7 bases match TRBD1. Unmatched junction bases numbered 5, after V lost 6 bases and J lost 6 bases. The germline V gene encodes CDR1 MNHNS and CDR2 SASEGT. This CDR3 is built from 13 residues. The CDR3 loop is CASSLGGLNEQFF. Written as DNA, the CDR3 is TGTGCCAGCAGCCTAGGGGGCCTCAATGAGCAGTTCTTC.